This passage covers 19 T cell receptor beta chains from one sample sequenced in a study of control samples from healthy donors and cancer patients. Produced via immunoSEQ multiplex PCR; TCRdb's table is partial and in-frame only. This repertoire shows tens of thousands of clones, 80% to 95% found once; its top ten account for roughly 0.91%. Material: PBMCs. All receptors derive from a young man with colorectal cancer.

The chain recombines TRBV5-4 with TRBJ2-7; TRBD1 matches 8 bases. The CDR3 length is 16 residues. J gave up 5 bases and V 4 bases, and 14 bases lay outside the gene matches. Germline V gives CDR1 SGHNT, CDR2 YYREEE (reference sequence). CDR3 nucleotide sequence: TGTGCCAGCAGCCTGGACTTAGGACAGGGAGGTCACGAGCAGTACTTC. This sequence encodes CASSLDLGQGGHEQYF. Combining the CDR3 with reference TRBV5-4 and TRBJ2-7 gives the whole variable domain ETGVTQSPTHLIKTRGQQVTLRCSSQSGHNTVSWYQQALGQGPQFIFQYYREEENGRGNFPPRFSGLQFPNYSSELNVNALELDDSALYLCASSLDLGQGGHEQYFGPGTRLTVT.

V and J are TRBV27 and TRBJ1-6, with TRBD1 as a possible D gene (5 bases). Germline CDR1 reads MNHEY; CDR2 reads SMNVEV (reference sequence). This CDR3 spans 16 amino acids. Trimming shortened V by 2 bases and J by 3 bases, and 11 bases separated the two germline ends. This CDR3 reads CASSLAGHLYNSPLHF. As DNA, the CDR3 is TGTGCCAGCAGTTTAGCCGGACATCTCTATAATTCACCCCTCCACTTT.

The genes are TRBV13 and TRBJ1-5; D gene uncertain. CDR1 and CDR2 (germline): PRHDT, FYEKMQ (reference sequence). The V gene lost 3 bases and the J gene lost 5 bases, with 5 bases spanning the gap. CDR3 size: 12 residues. The CDR3 sequence: CASSFVDQPQHF. The CDR3 DNA is TGTGCCAGCAGCTTTGTAGATCAGCCCCAGCATTTT.

The genes are TRBV7-2 and TRBJ2-5; 10 nucleotides line up with TRBD2. Looked up from germline, CDR1 is SGHTA and CDR2 is FQGNSA. This CDR3 region has 16 residues. The V gene end was trimmed by 2 bases and the J gene end by 3 bases; junction bases not matched to a gene: 6. The CDR3 protein is CASSLKTSGLKETQYF. For the CDR3, the DNA is TGTGCCAGCAGCTTAAAGACTAGCGGGCTCAAAGAGACCCAGTACTTC.

The chain recombines TRBV18 with TRBJ2-5; no definite D call. CDR3 length equals 12 residues. Trimming pared 2 bases from V and 0 bases from J, leaving 1 base between. Looked up from germline, CDR1 is KGHSH and CDR2 is LQKENI. DNA of the CDR3: TGTGCCAGCTCACCAAACCAAGAGACCCAGTACTTC. Translated: CASSPNQETQYF. Full variable domain (rest looked up from reference TRBV18 and TRBJ2-5): NAGVMQNPRHLVRRRGQEARLRCSPMKGHSHVYWYRQLPEEGLKFMVYLQKENIIDESGMPKERFSAEFPKEGPSILRIQQVVRGDSAAYFCASSPNQETQYFGPGTRLLVL.

The CDR3 DNA follows: TGCGCCAGCAGCTCACAGGGGGGGCTCACCGGGGAGCTGTTTTTT. Residues: CASSSQGGLTGELFF. The chain carries TRBV5-1 and TRBJ2-2; D might be TRBD1 (8 bases). The CDR3 is 15 residues long. V shed 3 bases and J shed 4 bases, with 13 bases lying between them. Germline values: CDR1 SGHRS, CDR2 YFSETQ.

The chain employs TRBV2 and TRBJ1-2; no clear D. The CDR3 consists of 15 residues. Germline assignment: CDR1 SNHLY and CDR2 FYNNEI. Between the trimmed V and J ends, which lost 7 bases and 0 bases, there was a span of 15 bases. This CDR3 reads CASNQGSAPNYGYTF. CDR3 sequence (DNA): TGTGCCAGCAACCAAGGGTCAGCTCCTAACTATGGCTACACCTTC.

The chain employs TRBV4-2 and TRBJ2-1; 10 nucleotides align to TRBD1. The V segment lost 2 bases and the J segment 16 bases; nucleotides outside the gene matches: 5. The CDR3 length is 12 residues. CDR1 LGHNA and CDR2 YNFKEQ come from the germline V gene. The CDR3: CASSQPDRGRFF. In DNA, the CDR3 is TGTGCCAGCAGCCAACCCGACAGGGGGCGTTTCTTC.

This chain connects TRBV9 to TRBJ1-2; D possibly corresponds to TRBD1 (5 bases). The CDR3 runs to 14 residues. Trimming removed 0 bases at V and 4 bases at J, with 10 bases between. Germline V gives CDR1 SGDLS, CDR2 YYNGEE. The CDR3 reads CASSVDQDTYGYTF. CDR3 DNA sequence: TGTGCCAGCAGCGTAGACCAGGACACCTATGGCTACACCTTC.

The CDR3 DNA follows: TGTGCCAGCAATTTCGGGACAGCTTACGAGCAGTACTTC. Amino acids: CASNFGTAYEQYF. The V call is TRBV2, the J call TRBJ2-7, with 7 bases that match TRBD1. Trimming cost V 7 bases and J 4 bases; bases outside gene matches: 7. CDR3 length: 13 amino acids. Germline V gene lookup returns CDR1 SNHLY and CDR2 FYNNEI. Full variable domain (rest looked up from reference TRBV2 and TRBJ2-7): EPEVTQTPSHQVTQMGQEVILRCVPISNHLYFYWYRQILGQKVEFLVSFYNNEISEKSEIFDDQFSVERPDGSNFTLKIRSTKLEDSAMYFCASNFGTAYEQYFGPGTRLTVT.

This clone appeared a few times. Here the CDR3 reads CASSLTALNTEAFF. CDR3 coding DNA: TGTGCCAGCAGCTTGACAGCCCTGAACACTGAAGCTTTCTTT. The gene calls are TRBV7-6 and TRBJ1-1; a possible D gene is TRBD1 (5 bases). Germline CDR1 reads SGHVS; CDR2 reads FNYEAQ. This CDR3 is 14 amino acids long. With 3 bases removed from V and 0 bases from J, the gap between germline ends came to 8 bases.

The chain links TRBV11-2 to TRBJ1-2; D is possibly TRBD1 (5 bases). Trimming shortened V by 5 bases and J by 9 bases, and 22 bases separated the two germline ends. Germline loops: CDR1 SGHAT, CDR2 FQNNGV. The CDR3 is 15 amino acids. CDR3 nucleotides: TGTGCCAGCAGCACCCACAGGAGCCCCCCGAGAAGCTACACCTTC. Protein sequence: CASSTHRSPPRSYTF.

The chain couples TRBV12-5 to TRBJ2-1; 7 nucleotides agree with TRBD2. Germline CDR1 LGHNT, CDR2 FRNRAP. This CDR3 contains 11 residues. V gave up 8 bases and J gave up 9 bases; unmatched junction bases: 4. DNA of the CDR3: TGTGCTAGTTGGGCGGGGGTTGAGCAGTTCTTC. Protein: CASWAGVEQFF.

This chain uses TRBV30 with TRBJ1-4, with D possibly matching TRBD1 (5 bases). The CDR3 contains 13 residues. V dropped 4 bases and J dropped 5 bases, with 11 bases sitting between them. Germline V gene lookup returns CDR1 GTSNPN and CDR2 SVGIG (reference sequence). CDR3 DNA: TGTGCCTGGATCGGGACTGCGAATGAAAAACTGTTTTTT. Translation gives CAWIGTANEKLFF.

A few counts support this clone. This chain links TRBV3-1 (or the pseudogene TRBV3-2) with TRBJ1-1, with D unclear. This CDR3 comprises 18 residues. The V end lost 0 bases, the J end lost 1 base, and 18 bases lay between the germline ends. CDR1 is LGHDT and CDR2 is YNNKEL in the germline V gene (reference sequence). The CDR3 loop is CASSQDQESGRWNTEAFF. The CDR3, as DNA: TGTGCCAGCAGCCAAGACCAGGAGAGCGGACGGTGGAACACTGAAGCTTTCTTT.

This chain links TRBV19 with TRBJ1-6; possibly TRBD1 for D (5 bases). The germline V gene encodes CDR1 LNHDA and CDR2 SQIVND (reference sequence). This CDR3 region has 15 residues. The V end lost 6 bases, the J end lost 0 bases, and 9 bases lay between the germline ends. This chain's CDR3 is CASSRASSYNSPLHF. The CDR3 DNA reads TGTGCCAGTAGCAGGGCTAGCTCCTATAATTCACCCCTCCACTTT.

J is TRBJ2-1 and V is TRBV29-1, with 10 bases lining up with TRBD2. The CDR3 runs 13 residues. In germline, CDR1 is SQVTM, CDR2 ANQGSEA. The V gene end was trimmed by 8 bases and the J gene end by 6 bases; junction bases not matched to a gene: 7. In DNA, the CDR3 is TGCAGCATTAGCGGGGGGAATCGCAATGAGCAGTTCTTC. It is translated as CSISGGNRNEQFF.

The chain combines TRBV6-2 or TRBV6-3 with TRBJ2-7, with a weak D call TRBD1 (7 bases). Germline values: CDR1 MNHEY, CDR2 SVGEGT. V was trimmed by 2 bases and J by 3 bases, leaving 17 bases between them. The CDR3 totals 16 residues. Here the CDR3 reads CASSYQGGGPNYEQYV. The CDR3 bases are TGTGCCAGCAGTTACCAGGGGGGCGGCCCAAACTACGAGCAGTACGTC.

The rearrangement links TRBV7-8 to TRBJ2-2; D remains unclear. With 7 bases removed from V and 5 bases from J, the gap between germline ends came to 17 bases. Germline loops: CDR1 SGHVS, CDR2 FQNEAQ. The CDR3 has 15 residues. This CDR3 reads CASKSKAGKTGELFF. The DNA for the CDR3 is TGTGCCAGCAAAAGTAAGGCAGGAAAAACCGGGGAGCTGTTTTTT.